This T cell receptor beta chain was documented in a study of CD8+ T cells in alopecia areata. Trimming stripped 7 bases from V and 4 bases from J, with 14 bases between. Germline CDR1 and CDR2: SNHLY and FYNNEI. This CDR3 is 13 amino acids long. Once RNA had been extracted, it was reverse transcribed into cDNA to act as the sequencing template. Some clones are missing from TCRdb's copy, which holds only in-frame ones; the method was immunoSEQ multiplex PCR. The table includes under 150,000 clones, less than 50% detected once. The sequence was obtained from a human donor with alopecia areata. This rearrangement joins TRBV2 to TRBJ2-7, with a possible D match to TRBD1 (6 bases). The sample was NKG2D-low CD8+ T cells sorted from blood. CDR3 sequence: CASIGQGTYEQYF. CDR3 sequence (DNA): TGTGCCAGCATTGGGCAGGGGACATACGAGCAGTACTTC.